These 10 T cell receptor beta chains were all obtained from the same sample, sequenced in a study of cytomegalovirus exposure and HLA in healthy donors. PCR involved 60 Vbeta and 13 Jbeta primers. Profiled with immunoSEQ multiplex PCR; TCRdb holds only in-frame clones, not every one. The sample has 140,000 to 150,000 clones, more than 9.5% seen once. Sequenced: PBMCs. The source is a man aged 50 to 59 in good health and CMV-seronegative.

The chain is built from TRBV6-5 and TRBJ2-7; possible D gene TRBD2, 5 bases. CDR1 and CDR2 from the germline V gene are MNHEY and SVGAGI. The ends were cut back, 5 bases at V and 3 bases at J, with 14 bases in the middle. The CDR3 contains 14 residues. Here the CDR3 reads CASSDTGGGYEQYF. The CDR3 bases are TGTGCCAGCAGTGATACTGGAGGAGGCTACGAGCAGTACTTC.

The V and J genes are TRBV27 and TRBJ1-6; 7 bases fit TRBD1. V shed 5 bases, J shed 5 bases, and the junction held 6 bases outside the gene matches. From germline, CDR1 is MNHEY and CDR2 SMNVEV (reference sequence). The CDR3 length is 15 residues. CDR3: CASSPTDRDNSPLHF. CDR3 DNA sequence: TGTGCCAGCAGTCCTACCGACAGGGATAATTCACCCCTCCACTTT.

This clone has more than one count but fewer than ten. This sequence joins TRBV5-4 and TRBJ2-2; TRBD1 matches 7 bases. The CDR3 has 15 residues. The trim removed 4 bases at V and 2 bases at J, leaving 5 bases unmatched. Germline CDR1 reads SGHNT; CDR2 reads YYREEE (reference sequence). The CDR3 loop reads CASSPTGRNTGELFF. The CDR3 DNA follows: TGTGCCAGCAGCCCGACAGGGCGCAACACCGGGGAGCTGTTTTTT.

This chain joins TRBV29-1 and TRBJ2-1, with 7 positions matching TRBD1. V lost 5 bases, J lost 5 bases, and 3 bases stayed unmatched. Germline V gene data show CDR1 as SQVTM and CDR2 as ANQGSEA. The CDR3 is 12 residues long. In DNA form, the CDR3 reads TGCAGCGTTCGTACAGGGGACAATGAGCAGTTCTTC. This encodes CSVRTGDNEQFF.

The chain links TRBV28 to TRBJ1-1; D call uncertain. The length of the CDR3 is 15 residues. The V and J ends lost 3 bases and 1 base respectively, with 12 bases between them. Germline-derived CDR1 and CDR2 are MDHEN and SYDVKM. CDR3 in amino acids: CASSLPVLRNTEAFF. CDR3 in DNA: TGTGCCAGCAGTTTGCCCGTCCTGAGGAACACTGAAGCTTTCTTT.

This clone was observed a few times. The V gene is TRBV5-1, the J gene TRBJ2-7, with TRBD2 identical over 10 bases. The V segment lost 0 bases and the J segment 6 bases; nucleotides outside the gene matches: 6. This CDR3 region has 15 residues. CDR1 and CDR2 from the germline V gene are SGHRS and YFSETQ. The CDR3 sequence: CASSLGLAGPREQYF. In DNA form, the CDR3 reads TGCGCCAGCAGCTTGGGACTAGCGGGTCCCCGCGAGCAGTACTTC.

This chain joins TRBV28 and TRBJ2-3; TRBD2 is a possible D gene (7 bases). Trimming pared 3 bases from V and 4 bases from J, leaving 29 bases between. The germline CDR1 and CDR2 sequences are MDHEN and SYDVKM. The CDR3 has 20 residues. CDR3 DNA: TGTGCCAGCAGTTTCTTAACCTTGGGGGGGGGCCTCCCCTCCGCAGATACGCAGTATTTT. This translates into CASSFLTLGGGLPSADTQYF.

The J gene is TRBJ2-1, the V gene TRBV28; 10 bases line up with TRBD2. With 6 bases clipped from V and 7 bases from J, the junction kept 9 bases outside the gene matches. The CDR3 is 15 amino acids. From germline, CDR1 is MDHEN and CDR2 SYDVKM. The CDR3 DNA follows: TGTGCCAGCAGCCTCACTAGCGGGAACCCGAATGAGCAGTTCTTC. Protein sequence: CASSLTSGNPNEQFF.

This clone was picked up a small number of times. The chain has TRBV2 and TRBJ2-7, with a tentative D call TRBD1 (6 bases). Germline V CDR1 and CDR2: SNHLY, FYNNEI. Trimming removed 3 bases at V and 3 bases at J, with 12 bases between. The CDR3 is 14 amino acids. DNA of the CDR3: TGTGCCAGCAGTGACCCCAGGGGCATCTACGAGCAGTACTTC. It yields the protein CASSDPRGIYEQYF.

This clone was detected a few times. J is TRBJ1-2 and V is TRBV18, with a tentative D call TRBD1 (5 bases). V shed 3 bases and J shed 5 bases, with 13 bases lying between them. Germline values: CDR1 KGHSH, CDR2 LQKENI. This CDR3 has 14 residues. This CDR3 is CASSPQGLGYGYTF. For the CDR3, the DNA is TGTGCCAGCTCACCCCAGGGTCTTGGATATGGCTACACCTTC.